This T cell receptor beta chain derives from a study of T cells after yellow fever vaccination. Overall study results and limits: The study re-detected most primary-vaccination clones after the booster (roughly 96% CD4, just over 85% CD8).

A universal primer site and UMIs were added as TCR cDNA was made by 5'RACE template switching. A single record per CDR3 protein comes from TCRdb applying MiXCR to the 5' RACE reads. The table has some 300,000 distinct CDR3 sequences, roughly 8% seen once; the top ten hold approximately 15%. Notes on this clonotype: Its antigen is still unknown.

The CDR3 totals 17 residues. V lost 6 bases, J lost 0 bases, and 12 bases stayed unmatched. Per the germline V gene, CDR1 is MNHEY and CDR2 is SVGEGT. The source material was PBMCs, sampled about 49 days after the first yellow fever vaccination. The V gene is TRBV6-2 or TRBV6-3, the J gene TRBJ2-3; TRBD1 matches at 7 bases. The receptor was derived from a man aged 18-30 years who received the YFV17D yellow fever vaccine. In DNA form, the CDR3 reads TGTGCCAGCAGGAGACGGGACAGTCATACTAGCACAGATACGCAGTATTTT. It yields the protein CASRRRDSHTSTDTQYF.